Shown below are 5 T cell receptor beta chains from a single sample sequenced in a study of blood T cell repertoires in COVID-19. TCRdb's copy holds only in-frame clones and misses some; the assay was immunoSEQ multiplex PCR. The sample lists hundreds of thousands of clones, approximately 90% occurring once. Sequencing was carried out using PBMCs or T cells enriched from blood (not recorded which). Receptors originate from a man aged 25 to 40 who had recovered from COVID-19.

The chain has TRBV28 and TRBJ1-5; D gene ambiguous. The CDR3 runs to 14 residues. CDR1 is MDHEN and CDR2 is SYDVKM in the germline V gene. The germline V and J ends were trimmed by 7 bases and 5 bases, with 15 bases remaining between them. CDR3 sequence reads: CASNRSQRDQPQHF. The CDR3 nucleotides read TGTGCCAGCAACCGAAGTCAAAGAGATCAGCCCCAGCATTTT.

V is TRBV7-9 and J is TRBJ2-7; no clear D gene. V lost 4 bases and J lost 4, with 8 bases in between. Per the germline V gene, CDR1 is SEHNR and CDR2 is FQNEAQ (reference sequence). CDR3 length: 12 residues. In DNA form, the CDR3 reads TGTGCCAGCAGCTACGACTTTTACGAGCAGTACTTC. This sequence encodes CASSYDFYEQYF.

The chain couples TRBV4-1 to TRBJ2-2; the match to TRBD2 covers 7 bases. The junction had 9 bases not matched to a gene; V was cut back by 1 base and J by 7 bases. Looked up from germline, CDR1 is MGHRA and CDR2 is YSYEKL. The CDR3 is 16 amino acids. This CDR3 reads CASSQVVGRSGGELFF. In DNA, the CDR3 is TGCGCCAGCAGCCAAGTGGTCGGGAGGTCGGGCGGGGAGCTGTTTTTT.

The chain's CDR3 is CASIHSFRDTNTEAFF. CDR3 bases: TGTGCCAGCATCCACTCGTTCCGGGACACGAACACTGAAGCTTTCTTT. V is TRBV27 and J is TRBJ1-1, with D possibly matching TRBD1 (6 bases). The CDR3 runs to 16 residues. Germline V lookup: CDR1 MNHEY, CDR2 SMNVEV (reference sequence). The V end was cut by 7 bases, the J end by 1 base, with 19 bases between.

The genes are TRBV28 and TRBJ2-1, with 11 bases lining up with TRBD2. Germline CDR1 and CDR2: MDHEN and SYDVKM. V lost 2 bases and J lost 6; bases outside the gene matches: 0. CDR3 length: 14 residues. CDR3 region: CASSLLAGGNEQFF. DNA for the CDR3: TGTGCCAGCAGTTTACTAGCGGGAGGCAATGAGCAGTTCTTC.